The sample holds many counts of the clone carrying this T cell receptor beta chain. Its antigen is currently unknown. The data were taken from a study of blood T cells in healthy people across ages. Findings of the study overall: The lack of PBMC sorting stopped any conclusive naive versus antigen-experienced comparison.

The CDR3 covers 14 residues. Losses at the gene ends were 6 bases for V and 2 bases for J; bases not matched to a gene: 5. Germline V gives CDR1 MNHEY, CDR2 SVGAGI. Sample-barcoded 5' priming and a J-beta primer mix drove a second PCR of roughly 6 to 12 cycles. A 12-random-nucleotide template-switch adaptor tagged each cDNA molecule. Each single sample gave us at least 2.5 million CDR3-containing paired-end reads. MiXCR, run by TCRdb on the 5' RACE reads, gives a single entry per CDR3 protein. The table has some 880,000 distinct CDR3 sequences, 36% seen once. The clonotype comes from a man aged 18 to 35 in good health. The material sequenced was blood. The chain links TRBV6-5 to TRBJ2-3, with 7 bases that match TRBD2. The CDR3 region has the DNA TGTGCCAGCAGCCGGACTAGACTCACAGATACGCAGTATTTT. It codes for CASSRTRLTDTQYF.